These 3 T cell receptor beta chains share one sample of origin, sequenced in a study of T-cell reconstitution after alpha-beta-depleted transplantation in children. It was with unique molecular identifiers that the TCRbeta library was prepared. TCRdb re-called the PCR reads with MiXCR, one entry per CDR3 protein. The table includes a few hundred thousand distinct CDR3 sequences, roughly a tenth detected once. The sample consisted of PBMCs from the stem cell graft donor, taken from the stem cell graft. Receptor source: a human donor who donated a stem cell graft to a child with SCID.

In its sample, this clonotype was seen many times. This chain links TRBV12-3 or TRBV12-4 with TRBJ1-1; TRBD1 agrees at 7 bases. V shed 1 base and J 0 bases; nucleotides not matched to a gene: 14. The CDR3 is made up of 19 amino acids. CDR3 amino acids: CASSLEGRWDSNMNTEAFF. CDR3 nucleotides: TGTGCCAGCAGTTTAGAAGGTAGGTGGGACAGCAACATGAACACTGAAGCTTTCTTT.

This clonotype was detected ten times or more. The chain joins TRBV6-5 to TRBJ2-7; D is possibly TRBD1 (5 bases). The V and J ends lost 4 bases and 6 bases respectively, with 10 bases between them. CDR1 and CDR2 from the germline V gene are MNHEY and SVGAGI. The CDR3 extends over 12 amino acids. For the CDR3, the DNA is TGTGCCAGCAGTTTTCAGGGTTTCGAGCAGTACTTC. Translating gives CASSFQGFEQYF.

The gene calls are TRBV20-1 and TRBJ1-1; 8 bases match TRBD1. J gave up 6 bases and V 3 bases, and 6 bases lay outside the gene matches. Germline V gene data show CDR1 as DFQATT and CDR2 as SNEGSKA (reference sequence). This CDR3 spans 13 amino acids. The CDR3 DNA sequence: TGCAGTGCTAGTAAGGGACAGGCCCCTGAAGCTTTCTTT. The encoded protein is CSASKGQAPEAFF.